This is a list of T cell receptor beta chains from one sample in a study of beta chain features in type 1 diabetes. The method was immunoSEQ multiplex PCR; TCRdb's version includes in-frame clones alone and lacks a portion of them. The profile covers 130,000 to 150,000 clones, with just over 9% appearing a single time and around 0.68% taken by the ten largest. Sequencing was carried out using central memory CD4+ T cells from blood. The receptor set was obtained from a young man in good health. The conserved cysteine and the conserved F or W are not part of the CDR3 here. Only some rows state a clone size, as once, few, many or a class for expanded clones.

CDR3aa: ASGDSFSSPLH
j_gene: TRBJ1-6
v_gene: TRBV5-1
abundance: NA

CDR3aa: ASSSERFPTYNEQF
j_gene: TRBJ2-1
v_gene: TRBV11-2
abundance: few

CDR3aa: ASSPAGTSGYEQY
j_gene: TRBJ2-7
v_gene: TRBV11-2
abundance: many

CDR3aa: ASSNTGKGNQPQH
j_gene: TRBJ1-5
v_gene: TRBV4-3
abundance: NA

CDR3aa: AWSVQGFGELF
j_gene: TRBJ2-2
v_gene: TRBV30
abundance: NA

CDR3aa: ASSSRQGAGGYT
j_gene: TRBJ1-2
v_gene: TRBV13
abundance: few

CDR3aa: ASSLRRGNGNTIY
j_gene: TRBJ1-3
v_gene: TRBV7-2
abundance: NA

CDR3aa: ASSRWDTLSSGANVLT
j_gene: TRBJ2-6
v_gene: TRBV27
abundance: NA

CDR3aa: ASSTMTGNQPQH
j_gene: TRBJ1-5
v_gene: TRBV7-2
abundance: few

CDR3aa: ASIRGGRQETQY
j_gene: TRBJ2-5
v_gene: TRBV6-5
abundance: few

CDR3aa: ASSVSASGEETQY
j_gene: TRBJ2-5
v_gene: TRBV9
abundance: few

CDR3aa: ASSLTGGWETQY
j_gene: TRBJ2-5
v_gene: TRBV7-2
abundance: NA

CDR3aa: ASTPGATNEKLF
j_gene: TRBJ1-4
v_gene: TRBV9
abundance: NA

CDR3aa: ASSSWTGLGEQF
j_gene: TRBJ2-1
v_gene: TRBV5-1
abundance: few

CDR3aa: ASSGPGLTKETQY
j_gene: TRBJ2-5
v_gene: TRBV5-1
abundance: few

CDR3aa: ASSFRQGAYEQY
j_gene: TRBJ2-7
v_gene: TRBV7-2
abundance: NA

CDR3aa: ASSSRGGRGSSYNEQF
j_gene: TRBJ2-1
v_gene: TRBV7-2
abundance: few

CDR3aa: ASSEHPGINEQF
j_gene: TRBJ2-1
v_gene: TRBV6-4
abundance: few

CDR3aa: ASSGGLLSGANVLT
j_gene: TRBJ2-6
v_gene: TRBV19
abundance: many

CDR3aa: ASSKTGGAPGELF
j_gene: TRBJ2-2
v_gene: TRBV27
abundance: few

CDR3aa: ASSFSPLANQETQY
j_gene: TRBJ2-5
v_gene: TRBV9
abundance: NA

CDR3aa: ASSESRGLF
j_gene: TRBJ2-2
v_gene: TRBV6-1
abundance: few

CDR3aa: SVESGRPDTQY
j_gene: TRBJ2-3
v_gene: TRBV29-1
abundance: few

CDR3aa: ASSQQGSEQY
j_gene: TRBJ2-7
v_gene: TRBV25-1
abundance: few

CDR3aa: ASSLRTGVNQPQH
j_gene: TRBJ1-5
v_gene: TRBV28
abundance: few

CDR3aa: ASSYGGQSSYNEQF
j_gene: TRBJ2-1
v_gene: TRBV5-1
abundance: few

CDR3aa: ASSFSGERPPEQY
j_gene: TRBJ2-7
v_gene: TRBV5-1
abundance: few